This paragraph reports one T cell receptor (beta chain). Its antigen is unidentified. The J segment lost 0 bases and the V segment lost 6 bases, leaving 8 bases of the junction unmatched. The CDR3 sequence is 16 residues long. PCR was performed a second time for roughly 7 to 12 cycles using a sample-barcoded 5' primer and a J-beta primer mix. Individual samples furnished no less than 2.5 million CDR3-containing paired-end reads apiece. TCRdb passed the 5' RACE reads through MiXCR, listing each CDR3 protein once. The table includes over 700,000 distinct CDR3 sequences, around a quarter detected once. The data originate from a study of blood T cells in healthy people across ages. Whole-study findings and limits: Donors of long life had a larger count of naive CD4+ cells and greater diversity than aged donors.

The same specimen was also included in a second study, on T cells of mothers and their children.

The sample taken for sequencing was blood. This sequence joins TRBV12-3 or TRBV12-4 and TRBJ1-3; 7 bases map to TRBD1. The clonotype comes from a boy between 10 and 17 years old in good health. Here the CDR3 DNA reads TGTGCCAGCAGACGGGACAGTCAAAGCTCTGGAAACACCATATATTTT. Translating it yields CASRRDSQSSGNTIYF.